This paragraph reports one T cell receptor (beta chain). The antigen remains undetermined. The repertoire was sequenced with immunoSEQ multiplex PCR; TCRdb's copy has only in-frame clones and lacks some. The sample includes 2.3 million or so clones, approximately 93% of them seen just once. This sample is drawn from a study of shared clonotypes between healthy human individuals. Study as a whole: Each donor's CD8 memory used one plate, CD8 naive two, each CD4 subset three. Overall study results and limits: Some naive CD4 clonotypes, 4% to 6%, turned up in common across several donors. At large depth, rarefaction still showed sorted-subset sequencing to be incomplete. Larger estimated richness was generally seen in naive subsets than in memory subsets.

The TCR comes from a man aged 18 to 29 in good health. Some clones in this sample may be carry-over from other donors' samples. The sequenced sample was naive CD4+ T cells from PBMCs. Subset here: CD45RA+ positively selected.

CDR3 nucleotide sequence: TGCGCCAGCAGCTTAGACAGGGCCTTCACTGAAGCTTTCTTT. Amino acids: CASSLDRAFTEAFF. This chain connects TRBV5-1 to TRBJ1-1; TRBD1 aligns across 7 bases. Per germline, CDR1 SGHRS and CDR2 YFSETQ. V was pared by 2 bases and J by 4 bases, with 5 bases of the junction left unmatched. This CDR3 has 14 amino acids.